What follows is one T cell receptor beta chain and its context. The CDR3 is 15 amino acids. The V gene end was trimmed by 3 bases and the J gene end by 1 base; junction bases not matched to a gene: 4. The germline CDR1 and CDR2 sequences are KGHDR and SFDVKD. This table comes from immunoSEQ multiplex PCR, and its TCRdb copy is limited to in-frame clones, with some not included. The table records about 200,000 clones, approximately 95% of them present only once. These data come from a study of T cell responses to AZD1222 COVID-19 vaccine. This rearrangement joins TRBV24-1 to TRBJ1-2; TRBD1 matches 7 bases. The material sequenced was peripheral blood, taken 28 days after the second AZD1222 dose. The receptor was derived from an adult who received the AZD1222 COVID-19 vaccine. Written as DNA, the CDR3 is TGTGCCACCAGTGATCGACAGGGTTTTAACTATGGCTACACCTTC. It yields the protein CATSDRQGFNYGYTF.